Presented here are 21 T cell receptor beta chains from one specimen sequenced in a study of blood T cell repertoires in COVID-19. Measured with immunoSEQ multiplex PCR; TCRdb has only the in-frame clones, and not every one. The table has hundreds of thousands of clones, 65% to 90% seen once. The specimen sequenced was peripheral blood. The receptors stem from an older woman with COVID-19, enrolled during active disease.

The chain links TRBV6-6 to TRBJ2-7, with 9 bases that match TRBD2. Trimming cost V 5 bases and J 0 bases; bases outside gene matches: 8. Germline-derived CDR1 and CDR2 are MNHNY and SVGAGI (reference sequence). This CDR3 is 16 amino acids long. This CDR3 reads CASSRISGRGSYEQYF. The CDR3 DNA is TGTGCCAGCAGTCGGATTAGCGGGAGAGGCTCCTACGAGCAGTACTTC.

The chain links TRBV2 to TRBJ2-3; D gene uncertain. The V end was cut by 2 bases, the J end by 4 bases, with 4 bases between. There are 12 residues in the CDR3. The germline V gene encodes CDR1 SNHLY and CDR2 FYNNEI. The CDR3 sequence: CASSERSDTQYF. CDR3 bases: TGTGCCAGCAGTGAACGGTCAGATACGCAGTATTTT.

This chain connects TRBV5-1 to TRBJ2-6; D call uncertain. This CDR3 contains 14 residues. Trimming removed 4 bases from V and 0 bases from J, with 5 bases in between. CDR1 is SGHRS, CDR2 YFSETQ, per germline. CDR3 sequence reads: CASSIISGANVLTF. The CDR3 DNA reads as TGCGCCAGCAGCATAATCTCTGGGGCCAACGTCCTGACTTTC.

This chain uses TRBV24-1 with TRBJ1-5; 7 nucleotides line up with TRBD1. CDR3 length: 14 amino acids. Per the germline V gene, CDR1 is KGHDR and CDR2 is SFDVKD. The V and J ends lost 4 bases and 3 bases, in that order; junction bases with no gene match: 2. CDR3 nucleotides: TGTGCCACCAGTGAGGGACAGATCAATCAGCCCCAGCATTTT. This encodes CATSEGQINQPQHF.

J is TRBJ1-1 and V is TRBV12-3 or TRBV12-4, with D hard to call. V dropped 5 bases and J dropped 4 bases, with 11 bases sitting between them. The CDR3 contains 13 residues. The chain's CDR3 is CASSLRRGTEAFF. The DNA of the CDR3 is TGTGCCAGCAGTCTTCGCCGGGGCACTGAAGCTTTCTTT.

The rearrangement joins TRBV2 to TRBJ1-2, with D possibly TRBD1 on 6 matching bases. Germline V gene sequence: CDR1 SNHLY, CDR2 FYNNEI. The CDR3 sequence is 14 residues long. Trimming took off 5 bases at V and 4 bases at J, with 14 bases between the two ends. CDR3: CASSQGQLLYGYTF. CDR3 DNA sequence: TGTGCCAGCAGTCAAGGACAGCTACTCTATGGCTACACCTTC. The full variable domain, completed using reference TRBV2 and TRBJ1-2, is EPEVTQTPSHQVTQMGQEVILRCVPISNHLYFYWYRQILGQKVEFLVSFYNNEISEKSEIFDDQFSVERPDGSNFTLKIRSTKLEDSAMYFCASSQGQLLYGYTFGSGTRLTVV.

This clone came up once. V is TRBV5-1 and J is TRBJ2-7; 9 positions agree with TRBD1. Germline assignment: CDR1 SGHRS and CDR2 YFSETQ. This CDR3 has 15 amino acids. V trimming: 4 bases; J trimming: 2 bases; junction bases outside the gene matches: 7. As DNA, the CDR3 is TGCGCCAGCAGCAGGGGGGGACAGGGACCCTACGAGCAGTACTTC. It codes for CASSRGGQGPYEQYF.

This clone was observed a few times. The chain joins TRBV5-4 to TRBJ1-4; D is perhaps TRBD1 (6 bases). The CDR3 covers 15 residues. Germline CDR1 SGHNT, CDR2 YYREEE (reference sequence). Trimming took off 3 bases at V and 0 bases at J, with 9 bases between the two ends. CDR3 protein: CASSSGQTTNEKLFF. CDR3 DNA: TGTGCCAGCAGCTCCGGACAGACAACTAATGAAAAACTGTTTTTT.

The chain joins TRBV27 to TRBJ2-1; TRBD2 might be the D (5 bases). The ends were cut back, 0 bases at V and 8 bases at J, with 17 bases in the middle. The CDR3 has 16 amino acids. Looked up from germline, CDR1 is MNHEY and CDR2 is SMNVEV (reference sequence). This CDR3 is CASSLSLLEGHYEQFF. The CDR3 nucleotides read TGTGCCAGCAGTTTATCGCTCCTCGAGGGCCATTATGAGCAGTTCTTC.

The chain is built from TRBV19 and TRBJ1-1, with 7 bases aligning to TRBD1. There are 14 residues in the CDR3. Losses at the gene ends were 6 bases for V and 0 bases for J; bases not matched to a gene: 4. The V gene's germline CDR1 is LNHDA and CDR2 SQIVND (reference sequence). The CDR3 protein is CASSYRGLNTEAFF. The DNA of the CDR3 is TGTGCCAGTAGCTACAGGGGACTGAACACTGAAGCTTTCTTT.

The V gene is TRBV3-1 (or the pseudogene TRBV3-2), the J gene TRBJ2-7, with D maybe TRBD2 (6 bases). Germline values: CDR1 LGHDT, CDR2 YNNKEL (reference sequence). The CDR3 length is 15 residues. With 0 bases removed from V and 3 bases from J, the gap between germline ends came to 12 bases. The CDR3: CASSQDPGLRYEQYF. CDR3 in DNA: TGTGCCAGCAGCCAAGACCCGGGACTGCGCTACGAGCAGTACTTC.

V and J are TRBV11-2 and TRBJ1-3; no clear D gene. This CDR3 has 16 residues. Trimming removed 2 bases at V and 0 bases at J, with 11 bases between. In germline, CDR1 is SGHAT, CDR2 FQNNGV. CDR3 region: CASSLYDWFSGNTIYF. The CDR3 region has the DNA TGTGCCAGCAGCTTATATGACTGGTTCTCTGGAAACACCATATATTTT.

V is TRBV19 and J is TRBJ2-5, with TRBD2 matching 8 bases. The CDR3 is made up of 14 amino acids. Germline-derived CDR1 and CDR2 are LNHDA and SQIVND (reference sequence). The V gene end was trimmed by 1 base and the J gene end by 4 bases; junction bases not matched to a gene: 2. The DNA for the CDR3 is TGTGCCAGTAGTATAGGTCGGGGGGGAGAGACCCAGTACTTC. Amino acids: CASSIGRGGETQYF.

The gene calls are TRBV9 and TRBJ1-1, with 8 bases fitting TRBD1. Per the germline V gene, CDR1 is SGDLS and CDR2 is YYNGEE. This CDR3 contains 14 residues. V trimming: 0 bases; J trimming: 3 bases; junction bases outside the gene matches: 1. In DNA, the CDR3 is TGTGCCAGCAGCGTAGTGACAGGGGACACTGAAGCTTTCTTT. Its translation is CASSVVTGDTEAFF. The full variable domain, with the rest looked up from reference TRBV9 and TRBJ1-1, is DSGVTQTPKHLITATGQRVTLRCSPRSGDLSVYWYQQSLDQGLQFLIQYYNGEERAKGNILERFSAQQFPDLHSELNLSSLELGDSALYFCASSVVTGDTEAFFGQGTRLTVV.

This clone has a single count. The CDR3 region has the DNA TGTGCCAGCAGCGTAGCTAGTGCAACTAATGAAAAACTGTTTTTT. It is translated as CASSVASATNEKLFF. The V gene is TRBV9, the J gene TRBJ1-4, with no clear D. Germline loops: CDR1 SGDLS, CDR2 YYNGEE. The CDR3 runs to 15 residues. Trimming shortened V by 0 bases and J by 0 bases, and 6 bases separated the two germline ends.

The chain carries TRBV29-1 and TRBJ2-5; TRBD2 aligns across 7 bases. After removal of 6 bases from V and 3 bases from J, the junction contained 4 bases not matched to a gene. The CDR3 has 12 residues. Germline CDR1 and CDR2: SQVTM and ANQGSEA. The CDR3 DNA follows: TGCAGCGTGAGCGGGGTTAAAGAGACCCAGTACTTC. It translates to CSVSGVKETQYF.

The CDR3 region has the DNA TGTGCCAGTAGTATCTCAGGGGGCTCTGGGGCCAACGTCCTGACTTTC. Translation: CASSISGGSGANVLTF. The chain has TRBV19 and TRBJ2-6; 7 positions agree with TRBD1. The CDR3 has 16 amino acids. The germline gives CDR1 LNHDA, CDR2 SQIVND (reference sequence). Trimming took 3 bases from V and 0 from J; bases not matched to a gene: 2.

The V and J genes are TRBV11-2 and TRBJ1-2, with a possible D match to TRBD1 (6 bases). The CDR3 is 15 residues long. CDR1 SGHAT and CDR2 FQNNGV come from the germline V gene. V was trimmed by 5 bases and J by 4 bases, leaving 17 bases between them. The CDR3 region is CASSRSTGDVYGYTF. The CDR3 region has the DNA TGTGCCAGCAGCCGCTCGACAGGTGATGTCTATGGCTACACCTTC.

The chain carries TRBV2 and TRBJ1-2, with 7 bases aligning to TRBD1. This CDR3 contains 14 residues. The germline gives CDR1 SNHLY, CDR2 FYNNEI. The V and J ends lost 6 bases and 3 bases, in that order; junction bases with no gene match: 7. The CDR3 loop reads CASRKRQGDYGYTF. The CDR3 DNA reads TGTGCCAGCAGAAAACGACAGGGTGACTATGGCTACACCTTC.

J is TRBJ1-4 and V is TRBV7-2, with D tentatively TRBD1 (5 bases). V was pared by 5 bases and J by 5 bases, with 12 bases between. The CDR3 has 14 amino acids. Germline assignment: CDR1 SGHTA and CDR2 FQGNSA. For the CDR3, the DNA is TGTGCCAGCAGCCCGGGACTGATCAATGAAAAACTGTTTTTT. Amino acids: CASSPGLINEKLFF.

J is TRBJ2-7 and V is TRBV19; 9 positions agree with TRBD1. V dropped 5 bases and J dropped 7; count of bases not matched to a gene: 9. This CDR3 region has 14 residues. Germline V lookup: CDR1 LNHDA, CDR2 SQIVND (reference sequence). The CDR3 is CASSAGQGPMEQYF. In DNA, the CDR3 is TGTGCCAGTAGTGCGGGACAGGGCCCCATGGAGCAGTACTTC.